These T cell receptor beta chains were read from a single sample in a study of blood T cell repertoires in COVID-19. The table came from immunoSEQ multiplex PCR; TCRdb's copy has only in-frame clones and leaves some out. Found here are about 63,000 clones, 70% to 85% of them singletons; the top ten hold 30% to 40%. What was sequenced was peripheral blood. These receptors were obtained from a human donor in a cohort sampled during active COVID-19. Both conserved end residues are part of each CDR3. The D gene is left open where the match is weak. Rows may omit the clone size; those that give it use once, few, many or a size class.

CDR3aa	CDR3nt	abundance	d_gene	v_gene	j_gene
CASSLPISGRATGANVLTF	TGTGCCAGCAGTTTGCCCATTAGCGGGAGGGCCACTGGGGCCAACGTCCTGACTTTC	.	TRBD2	TRBV28	TRBJ2-6
CASSDSTGGSYNEQFF	TGTGCCAGCAGTGACTCTACGGGTGGGTCCTACAATGAGCAGTTCTTC	.	.	TRBV25-1	TRBJ2-1
CASSLAGSFAYNEQFF	TGTGCCAGCAGCTTGGCCGGTAGTTTTGCCTACAATGAGCAGTTCTTC	.	.	TRBV5-6	TRBJ2-1
CASSELAGVPTDTQYF	TGCGCCAGCAGTGAGTTGGCGGGAGTTCCCACAGATACGCAGTATTTT	.	TRBD2	TRBV10-1	TRBJ2-3
CASSQDGQEGITEAFF	TGTGCCAGCAGCCAAGATGGGCAGGAGGGGATCACTGAAGCTTTCTTT	.	.	TRBV4-2	TRBJ1-1
CATADRGPYNEQFF	TGCGCCACCGCCGACAGGGGCCCTTACAATGAGCAGTTCTTC	.	TRBD1	TRBV5-1	TRBJ2-1
CASSAAGTGGFGANVLTF	TGTGCCAGCAGCGCGGCCGGGACAGGGGGATTTGGGGCCAACGTCCTGACTTTC	.	TRBD1	TRBV11-3	TRBJ2-6
CASSLGQNQYNEQFF	TGCGCCAGCAGCTTGGGACAGAACCAATACAATGAGCAGTTCTTC	.	.	TRBV5-1	TRBJ2-1
CASSLGVSTDTQYF	TGTGCCAGCAGTTTAGGGGTGAGCACAGATACGCAGTATTTT	few	.	TRBV6-5	TRBJ2-3
CASSQEDPGETQYF	TGCGCCAGCAGCCAAGAGGACCCAGGGGAGACCCAGTACTTC	.	.	TRBV4-1	TRBJ2-5
CASLENSGKQFF	TGTGCCAGCCTGGAGAATAGCGGGAAGCAGTTCTTC	.	TRBD2	TRBV6-5	TRBJ2-1
CASSPKMGQSSGELFF	TGTGCCAGCTCACCAAAGATGGGACAGTCTAGCGGGGAGCTGTTTTTT	.	TRBD1	TRBV18	TRBJ2-2
CASSSGTSGRDYEQYF	TGTGCCAGCAGCTCAGGGACTAGCGGGCGGGATTACGAGCAGTACTTC	.	TRBD2	TRBV7-2	TRBJ2-7
CAGGAKNIQYF	TGTGCGGGGGGGGCCAAAAACATTCAGTACTTC	.	TRBD2	TRBV30	TRBJ2-4
CASSQMPTGNTEAFF	TGCGCCAGCAGCCAAATGCCCACGGGGAACACTGAAGCTTTCTTT	.	.	TRBV4-3	TRBJ1-1
CASSFWAELETQYF	TGTGCCAGCAGCTTCTGGGCCGAACTAGAGACCCAGTACTTC	.	.	TRBV5-6	TRBJ2-5
CASSWTGGRETQYF	TGTGCCAGCAGTTGGACAGGGGGCCGAGAGACCCAGTACTTC	.	TRBD1	TRBV28	TRBJ2-5
CASSALRREQYF	TGTGCCAGCAGCGCCCTCCGGCGGGAGCAGTACTTC	.	.	TRBV7-2	TRBJ2-7
CASSPGTSGRHEQYF	TGTGCCAGCAGCCCGGGGACTAGCGGGAGACACGAGCAGTACTTC	.	TRBD2	TRBV28	TRBJ2-7
CASSLGEQGREKLFF	TGTGCCAGCAGCTTAGGGGAACAGGGTAGGGAAAAACTGTTTTTT	.	.	TRBV7-9	TRBJ1-4
CASSPTGTGSYEQYF	TGTGCCAGCAGTCCGACGGGGACAGGGAGCTACGAGCAGTACTTC	.	TRBD1	TRBV28	TRBJ2-7
CASSLSWGRVDEKLFF	TGTGCCAGCAGCTTAAGTTGGGGGCGCGTGGATGAAAAACTGTTTTTT	.	.	TRBV7-9	TRBJ1-4
CASRTGDTRGRAQHF	TGTGCCAGCAGGACCGGGGACACCCGAGGCAGGGCCCAGCATTTT	.	.	TRBV6-5	TRBJ1-5
CASTSHSGTGITGELFF	TGCGCCAGCACCTCACACTCCGGGACAGGAATCACCGGGGAGCTGTTTTTT	.	TRBD1	TRBV23-1	TRBJ2-2
CASSLFSGSNEQFF	TGTGCCAGCAGCTTGTTTAGCGGGAGCAATGAGCAGTTCTTC	.	TRBD2	TRBV7-9	TRBJ2-1
CASSPPQGGYQAFF	TGTGCCAGCAGTCCACCACAGGGAGGGTATCAGGCTTTCTTT	.	.	TRBV11-2	TRBJ1-1
CASSLAEGGYTF	TGTGCCAGCAGCTTAGCCGAGGGCGGCTACACCTTC	.	.	TRBV11-3	TRBJ1-2
CASSLGQFTGELFF	TGTGCCAGCAGCTTAGGGCAGTTCACCGGGGAGCTGTTTTTT	.	.	TRBV7-2	TRBJ2-2
CASSPPYLAGGGETQYF	TGTGCCAGCAGTCCGCCGTACCTAGCGGGAGGAGGGGAGACCCAGTACTTC	.	TRBD2	TRBV6-6	TRBJ2-5
CASSLDPGGRETQYF	TGCGCCAGCAGCTTGGACCCGGGAGGCCGGGAGACCCAGTACTTC	.	TRBD2	TRBV5-1	TRBJ2-5
CASSDGTSGRALTDTQYF	TGCGCCAGCAGCGATGGGACTAGCGGGAGGGCCTTGACAGATACGCAGTATTTT	.	TRBD2	TRBV5-1	TRBJ2-3
CASSLNEGTQYF	TGTGCCAGCAGCCTGAACGAGGGTACGCAGTATTTT	.	.	TRBV7-8	TRBJ2-3
CASSLLSGLAGVNNEQFF	TGCGCCAGCAGCTTGTTATCGGGCCTGGCGGGAGTGAACAATGAGCAGTTCTTC	.	TRBD2	TRBV5-1	TRBJ2-1
CASSMRTGRSDEQYF	TGCGCCAGCAGCATGAGGACAGGGCGATCGGACGAGCAGTACTTC	.	TRBD1	TRBV5-1	TRBJ2-7
CASSRGTGRNQPQHF	TGTGCCAGCAGCCGGGGGACAGGGAGGAATCAGCCCCAGCATTTT	.	TRBD1	TRBV7-6	TRBJ1-5
CASSLATLYNEQFF	TGTGCCAGCAGCTTAGCTACTCTCTACAATGAGCAGTTCTTC	.	.	TRBV7-2	TRBJ2-1
CASSHGTSAYTYEQYF	TGTGCCAGCAGCCATGGGACTAGCGCCTATACCTACGAGCAGTACTTC	.	TRBD2	TRBV3-1/TRBV3-2	TRBJ2-7
CASSLDGRGAGELFF	TGCGCCAGCAGCCTGGACGGGAGGGGCGCCGGGGAGCTGTTTTTT	.	TRBD2	TRBV5-1	TRBJ2-2
CASSPLTARNTGELFF	TGTGCCAGCAGCCCCCTGACAGCGAGGAACACCGGGGAGCTGTTTTTT	few	.	TRBV9	TRBJ2-2
CASSIGGGYEQYF	TGTGCCAGTAGTATAGGAGGGGGTTACGAGCAGTACTTC	.	.	TRBV19	TRBJ2-7
CASSSSGQGLRDTQYF	TGTGCCAGCAGCTCGTCGGGACAGGGGCTCAGAGATACGCAGTATTTT	.	TRBD1	TRBV5-6	TRBJ2-3
CASRRASGANVLTF	TGTGCCAGCAGGCGGGCCTCTGGGGCCAACGTCCTGACTTTC	.	.	TRBV3-1/TRBV3-2	TRBJ2-6
CASSQDLGTSGRRKGETQYF	TGCGCCAGCAGCCAAGACCTAGGGACTAGCGGGAGAAGGAAGGGAGAGACCCAGTACTTC	.	TRBD2	TRBV4-1	TRBJ2-5
CASSAPGLVRETQYF	TGTGCCAGCAGCGCCCCGGGACTAGTACGAGAGACCCAGTACTTC	.	TRBD2	TRBV7-2	TRBJ2-5
CASSARGGLSYNEQFF	TGTGCCAGCAGTGCCCGAGGAGGCCTCTCCTACAATGAGCAGTTCTTC	few	.	TRBV6-1	TRBJ2-1
CASSQANIAKNIQYF	TGTGCCAGCAGTCAGGCAAATATAGCCAAAAACATTCAGTACTTC	.	.	TRBV28	TRBJ2-4
CSAREYNEQFF	TGCAGTGCCCGGGAATACAATGAGCAGTTCTTC	once	.	TRBV20-1	TRBJ2-1
CASSEFGTKNLYEQYF	TGTGCCAGCAGTGAATTTGGGACAAAAAACCTTTACGAGCAGTACTTC	.	.	TRBV25-1	TRBJ2-7
CASGTSGMGNEQFF	TGTGCCAGCGGGACTAGCGGGATGGGAAATGAGCAGTTCTTC	.	TRBD2	TRBV6-6	TRBJ2-1
CASALQGASYEQYF	TGCGCCAGCGCCCTCCAGGGGGCCTCCTACGAGCAGTACTTC	.	TRBD1	TRBV5-1	TRBJ2-7
CAISKQAYTYNEQFF	TGTGCCATCAGCAAACAGGCCTATACTTACAATGAGCAGTTCTTC	.	.	TRBV10-3	TRBJ2-1